The clone carrying this T cell receptor beta chain was counted many times. Its antigen is not identified. The data were obtained in a study of CD8 T cells in ankylosing spondylitis. V lost 6 bases to trimming and J lost 1 base, with 17 bases between them. The germline V gene has CDR1 DFQATT and CDR2 SNEGSKA (reference sequence). The CDR3 extends over 15 amino acids. Findings and limits, study-wide: A number of the motif variants had already been described in reactive arthritis synovial fluid and blood. For ankylosing spondylitis blood, a TCR beta motif of several highly homologous variants appeared characteristic. Reportedly, matched ankylosing spondylitis synovial fluid was significantly enriched for disease-linked clones.

TCRdb reprocessed the 5' RACE reads with MiXCR, giving one entry per CDR3 protein. The sample has more than 400,000 distinct CDR3 sequences; about 5.2% are singletons. This TCR derives from a male donor with ankylosing spondylitis. The chain carries TRBV20-1 and TRBJ2-3; unclear D gene. The sample taken for sequencing was blood, either unsorted or a sorted T cell fraction (not recorded which). In nucleotides, the CDR3 is TGCAGTGCCTCTGAGCCTTCCGCCCGCACAGATACGCAGTATTTT. Residues: CSASEPSARTDTQYF.